Listed here is a single TCR beta chain. Its antigen is currently unknown. Via MiXCR, TCRdb re-called the 5' RACE reads, giving one row per CDR3 protein. This sample has 150,000 or so distinct CDR3 sequences, with approximately 15% found just once. This record comes from a study of T-cell memory formation after mild COVID-19. Study results and caveats: Of the contracting clones, CD4+ ones lay mainly in CM and EM, and CD8+ ones in EMRA.

Germline V gives CDR1 LNHNV, CDR2 YYDKDF (reference sequence). After removal of 5 bases from V and 3 bases from J, the junction contained 10 bases not matched to a gene. This CDR3 is 17 amino acids long. The chain has TRBV15 and TRBJ2-2; 9 bases map to TRBD1. Sequenced: PBMCs or a T cell subset sorted from them (not recorded which). The clonotype was recovered from an adult woman who had mild COVID-19 (a few samples of this study predate the infection). Cell type and time point are not known. CDR3 coding DNA: TGTGCCACCAGCCGCGGAACAGGGGGCTCCTACACCGGGGAGCTGTTTTTT. This sequence encodes CATSRGTGGSYTGELFF.